This entry is about one T cell receptor (beta chain). The antigen remains undetermined. The data were taken from a study of beta chain features in type 1 diabetes. This CDR3 is 16 amino acids long. The V end lost 0 bases, the J end lost 2 bases, and 13 bases lay between the germline ends. Germline V gives CDR1 SGDLS, CDR2 YYNGEE. Reverse transcribing all isolated RNA meant expressed TCRB transcripts were sequenced. Produced via immunoSEQ multiplex PCR; TCRdb's table is partial and in-frame only. Among roughly 730,000 clones listed, about an eighth were seen once. Purities over 98% were achieved in all sorted populations. Study-wide results and limits: Shorter TCRB CDR3s, moderately but significantly so, were found in Type 1 diabetes patients in all four CD4+ subsets.

The specimen sequenced was naive CD4+ T cells from blood. The receptor was derived from a man younger than 35 with type 1 diabetes. J is TRBJ2-3 and V is TRBV9; D remains ambiguous. The CDR3 coding sequence is TGTGCCAGCAGCGTAGGGCTTCGACCAAACACAGATACGCAGTATTTT. Its translation is CASSVGLRPNTDTQYF.